This T cell receptor beta chain was recovered during a study of T-cell memory formation after mild COVID-19. The sample holds many counts of this clonotype. V lost 5 bases to trimming and J lost 2 bases, with 15 bases between them. Germline V gene sequence: CDR1 SGHTA, CDR2 FQGNSA. This CDR3 is built from 15 residues. Using its own MiXCR run on the 5' RACE reads, TCRdb lists one record per CDR3 protein. The sample contains around 200,000 distinct CDR3 sequences, 10% to 13% of which appear only once. The specimen sequenced was PBMCs or a T cell subset sorted from them (not recorded which). The rearrangement links TRBV7-2 to TRBJ2-5; the D gene is possibly TRBD1 (5 bases). The TCR originated in a young man who had mild COVID-19 (a few samples of this study predate the infection). Cell type and time point are not known. The DNA of the CDR3 is TGTGCCAGCAGCCGATCCTTTACAGGACAAGAGACCCAGTACTTC. This translates into CASSRSFTGQETQYF.